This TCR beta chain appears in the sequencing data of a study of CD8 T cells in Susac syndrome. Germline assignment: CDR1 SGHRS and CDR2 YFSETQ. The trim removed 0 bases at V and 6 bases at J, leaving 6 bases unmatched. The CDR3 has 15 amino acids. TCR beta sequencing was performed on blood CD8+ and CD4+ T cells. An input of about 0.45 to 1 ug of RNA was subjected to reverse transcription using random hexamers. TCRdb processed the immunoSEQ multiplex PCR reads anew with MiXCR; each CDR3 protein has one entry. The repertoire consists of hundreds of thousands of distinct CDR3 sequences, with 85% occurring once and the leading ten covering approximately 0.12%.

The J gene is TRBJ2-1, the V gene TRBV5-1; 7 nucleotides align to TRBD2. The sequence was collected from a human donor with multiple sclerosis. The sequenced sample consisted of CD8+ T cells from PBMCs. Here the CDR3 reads CASSLAGLGFNEQFF. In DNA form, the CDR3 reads TGCGCCAGCAGCTTGGCCGGACTAGGGTTCAATGAGCAGTTCTTC. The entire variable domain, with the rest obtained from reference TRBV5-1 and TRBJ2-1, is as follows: KAGVTQTPRYLIKTRGQQVTLSCSPISGHRSVSWYQQTPGQGLQFLFEYFSETQRNKGNFPGRFSGRQFSNSRSEMNVSTLELGDSALYLCASSLAGLGFNEQFFGPGTRLTVL.